These 22 T cell receptor beta chains were sequenced from one sample in a study of neurological immune-mediated disorders. Time point: longitudinal time-point 2. TCRdb independently ran MiXCR on the 5' RACE reads; one entry per CDR3 protein. The sample has approximately 82,000 distinct CDR3 sequences; around 13% are singletons. Sequencing was performed on PBMCs. The receptors stem from a female donor with HTLV-1-associated myelopathy (HAM/TSP).

This clonotype was observed many times. This chain uses TRBV15 with TRBJ1-2; maybe TRBD1 (5 bases). The CDR3 contains 11 residues. V was shortened by 5 bases and J by 5 bases, with 6 bases between the two germline ends. Germline V gene data show CDR1 as LNHNV and CDR2 as YYDKDF (reference sequence). The CDR3 DNA follows: TGTGCCACCAGCCAGGGTTATGGCTACACCTTC. It encodes CATSQGYGYTF.

This clonotype was recorded at least ten times. The genes are TRBV28 and TRBJ2-7, with TRBD1 as a possible D gene (5 bases). CDR3 length: 14 residues. The germline V gene encodes CDR1 MDHEN and CDR2 SYDVKM. With 1 base removed from V and 0 bases from J, the gap between germline ends came to 7 bases. The CDR3 loop reads CASSLFQGSYEQYF. The CDR3 nucleotides read TGTGCCAGCAGTTTATTTCAGGGCTCCTACGAGCAGTACTTC.

In its sample, this clonotype was seen many times. The gene calls are TRBV7-2 and TRBJ2-7; D may be TRBD2 (5 bases). Trimming stripped 5 bases from V and 6 bases from J, with 14 bases between. CDR1 and CDR2 (germline): SGHTA, FQGNSA. The CDR3 spans 13 residues. CDR3 DNA: TGTGCCAGCAGCGCCCATTCCGCGGGCGAGCAGTACTTC. Protein sequence: CASSAHSAGEQYF. Full variable domain (rest looked up from reference TRBV7-2 and TRBJ2-7): GAGVSQSPSNKVTEKGKDVELRCDPISGHTALYWYRQSLGQGLEFLIYFQGNSAPDKSGLPSDRFSAERTGGSVSTLTIQRTQQEDSAVYLCASSAHSAGEQYFGPGTRLTVT.

This clonotype was found many times. The rearrangement uses TRBV29-1 and TRBJ2-3, with TRBD2 as a possible D gene (6 bases). This CDR3 spans 14 amino acids. Germline CDR1 and CDR2: SQVTM and ANQGSEA. V lost 8 bases and J 0 bases, leaving 15 bases between the germline ends. The CDR3 reads CSMRAGYSTDTQYF. CDR3 DNA: TGCAGCATGAGGGCGGGGTACAGCACAGATACGCAGTATTTT.

This clonotype was recorded at least ten times. V usage is TRBV10-3 and J usage is TRBJ2-7; a weak D match, TRBD2 (5 bases). Germline CDR1 ENHRY, CDR2 SYGVKD. CDR3 size: 15 residues. Trimming stripped 4 bases from V and 0 bases from J, with 13 bases between. The CDR3 DNA is TGTGCCATCAGTGGGCAGGTAGGGAGCTCCTACGAGCAGTACTTC. The encoded protein is CAISGQVGSSYEQYF.

This clonotype was detected ten times or more. The chain carries TRBV27 and TRBJ1-5; D is perhaps TRBD1 (5 bases). Germline assignment: CDR1 MNHEY and CDR2 SMNVEV (reference sequence). Trimming took off 6 bases at V and 4 bases at J, with 13 bases between the two ends. The CDR3 runs 14 residues. The CDR3 reads CASSLGGGNQPQHF. The CDR3, as DNA: TGTGCCAGCAGCCTGGGGGGAGGGAATCAGCCCCAGCATTTT.

The rearrangement joins TRBV20-1 to TRBJ2-1; 7 nucleotides agree with TRBD2. The V and J ends lost 5 bases and 5 bases, in that order; junction bases with no gene match: 6. CDR1 is DFQATT, CDR2 SNEGSKA, per germline (reference sequence). The CDR3 contains 13 residues. CDR3 in DNA: TGCAGTGCTGCCGGGACTAACCACAATGAGCAGTTCTTC. Protein product: CSAAGTNHNEQFF.

This clonotype was seen repeatedly, ten times or more. The chain links TRBV5-5 to TRBJ1-1; D is undetermined. The CDR3 loop spans 13 amino acids. The V and J ends lost 1 base and 0 bases respectively, with 4 bases between them. Germline CDR1 is SGHKS and CDR2 is YYEKEE (reference sequence). In DNA, the CDR3 is TGTGCCAGCAGCTTGCTTGTGAACACTGAAGCTTTCTTT. Translated, it gives CASSLLVNTEAFF.

This chain connects TRBV10-2 to TRBJ2-3; 10 bases fit TRBD2. Per the germline V gene, CDR1 is WSHSY and CDR2 is SAAADI. The J segment lost 1 base and the V segment lost 7 bases, leaving 8 bases of the junction unmatched. The CDR3 is 16 amino acids. The CDR3 is CASMRSGGLGTDTQYF. The DNA for the CDR3 is TGCGCCAGCATGCGTAGCGGGGGGCTCGGCACAGATACGCAGTATTTT.

There are many counts of this clonotype. The rearrangement uses TRBV5-4 and TRBJ1-4; TRBD1 matches 10 bases. Germline trimming cut 4 bases from V and 6 bases from J; bases unmatched to any gene: 9. Germline loops: CDR1 SGHNT, CDR2 YYREEE (reference sequence). This CDR3 region has 16 residues. This CDR3 reads CASSAHAGTGDEKLFF. In DNA, the CDR3 is TGTGCCAGCAGCGCACATGCCGGGACAGGGGATGAAAAACTGTTTTTT.

The chain is built from TRBV24-1 and TRBJ1-2; 7 nucleotides line up with TRBD1. CDR1 and CDR2 (germline): KGHDR, SFDVKD. V lost 5 bases to trimming and J lost 2 bases; unmatched junction nucleotides: 7. The CDR3 contains 15 residues. The CDR3 is CATSGGQTLNYGYTF. In nucleotides, the CDR3 is TGTGCCACCAGTGGGGGACAGACCCTAAACTATGGCTACACCTTC.

The sample holds many counts of this clonotype. This chain uses TRBV5-1 with TRBJ2-7; the match to TRBD2 covers 14 bases. V lost 4 bases to trimming and J lost 3 bases; unmatched junction nucleotides: 9. Germline V gene data show CDR1 as SGHRS and CDR2 as YFSETQ. The CDR3 runs 17 residues. This CDR3 is CASSPRLAGGPNYEQYF. The CDR3 bases are TGCGCCAGCAGCCCCAGACTAGCGGGGGGGCCGAACTACGAGCAGTACTTC.

This clonotype was counted ten times or more. The chain employs TRBV4-2 and TRBJ2-1; D is possibly TRBD2 (6 bases). The length of the CDR3 is 16 residues. V was cut by 1 base and J by 5 bases, with 15 bases left in between. Germline V lookup: CDR1 LGHNA, CDR2 YNFKEQ. The CDR3, as DNA: TGTGCCAGCAGCCAAGCAGAAGGGACGGGGGACAATGAGCAGTTCTTC. Protein product: CASSQAEGTGDNEQFF.

The chain links TRBV6-1 to TRBJ1-1; 7 bases agree with TRBD1. The CDR3 runs to 15 residues. V shed 3 bases, J shed 4 bases, and the junction held 8 bases outside the gene matches. CDR1 and CDR2 (germline): MNHNS, SASEGT. This CDR3 reads CASSEGQTEGTEAFF. The DNA for the CDR3 is TGTGCCAGCAGTGAGGGACAGACCGAGGGCACTGAAGCTTTCTTT.

This CDR3 is CSAATGVTGELFF. The DNA for the CDR3 is TGCAGTGCCGCTACAGGGGTCACCGGGGAGCTGTTTTTT. This rearrangement joins TRBV20-1 to TRBJ2-2; TRBD1 matches at 7 bases. Germline V lookup: CDR1 DFQATT, CDR2 SNEGSKA (reference sequence). V lost 6 bases to trimming and J lost 4 bases; unmatched junction nucleotides: 5. This CDR3 is 13 amino acids long.

This clonotype came up many times. The genes are TRBV11-2 and TRBJ2-1; 9 nucleotides agree with TRBD2. The CDR3 sequence is 14 residues long. With V trimmed by 3 bases and J by 5 bases, 2 bases remained unmatched. CDR1 is SGHAT, CDR2 FQNNGV, per germline. DNA for the CDR3: TGTGCCAGCAGCTTCGGCGGGGGGGACAATGAGCAGTTCTTC. Residues: CASSFGGGDNEQFF.

This clonotype came up many times. The V and J genes are TRBV20-1 and TRBJ2-6; 8 bases are shared with TRBD1. V shed 3 bases, J shed 2 bases, and the junction held 6 bases outside the gene matches. Germline CDR1 DFQATT, CDR2 SNEGSKA (reference sequence). This CDR3 is 16 amino acids long. The CDR3 protein is CSASATGVPGANVLTF. The CDR3, as DNA: TGCAGTGCTAGCGCGACAGGGGTCCCTGGGGCCAACGTCCTGACTTTC.

This clonotype was seen repeatedly, ten times or more. The chain uses TRBV11-2 and TRBJ1-5, with 9 bases aligning to TRBD1. Germline V gives CDR1 SGHAT, CDR2 FQNNGV. V trimming: 5 bases; J trimming: 7 bases; junction bases outside the gene matches: 6. The CDR3 is 14 amino acids. The CDR3 is CASSIRQGGQPQHF. For the CDR3, the DNA is TGTGCCAGCAGCATCCGACAGGGGGGCCAGCCCCAGCATTTT.

This clonotype was seen ten or more times. This rearrangement joins TRBV4-2 to TRBJ2-5; TRBD2 agrees at 7 bases. This CDR3 is 13 amino acids long. Germline CDR1 and CDR2: LGHNA and YNFKEQ. The V gene end was trimmed by 4 bases and the J gene end by 6 bases; junction bases not matched to a gene: 5. Here the CDR3 reads CASSPGLLKTQYF. CDR3 coding DNA: TGTGCCAGCAGCCCGGGACTATTAAAGACCCAGTACTTC.

At least ten counts were recorded for this clonotype. This sequence joins TRBV5-1 and TRBJ2-1; no clear D gene. The CDR3 covers 15 residues. Germline lookup yields CDR1 SGHRS and CDR2 YFSETQ. Trimming removed 0 bases from V and 4 bases from J, with 11 bases in between. As DNA, the CDR3 is TGCGCCAGCAGCTTGGGGCTAGTAAGGTACAATGAGCAGTTCTTC. Translation gives CASSLGLVRYNEQFF.

This clonotype showed up many times. The J gene is TRBJ2-3, the V gene TRBV5-5; tentatively, D is TRBD1 (5 bases). The CDR3 sequence is 16 residues long. CDR1 is SGHKS and CDR2 is YYEKEE in the germline V gene (reference sequence). V shed 1 base and J shed 4 bases, with 16 bases lying between them. The CDR3 coding sequence is TGTGCCAGCAGCTTGATTTCCTTGGGGCCCGCAGATACGCAGTATTTT. This sequence encodes CASSLISLGPADTQYF.

This clonotype was counted ten times or more. The CDR3 DNA follows: TGCAGCGTTGGGTCTAGCGGGGGCCACGGCAATGAGCAGTTCTTC. It codes for CSVGSSGGHGNEQFF. V usage is TRBV29-1 and J usage is TRBJ2-1; 10 nucleotides line up with TRBD2. Losses at the gene ends were 4 bases for V and 6 bases for J; bases not matched to a gene: 9. CDR3 length: 15 residues. CDR1 SQVTM and CDR2 ANQGSEA come from the germline V gene.